The 22 T cell receptor beta chains reported below all come from one sample, sequenced in a study of beta chain features in type 1 diabetes. Reverse transcribing all isolated RNA meant expressed TCRB transcripts were sequenced. Some clones are missing from TCRdb's copy, which holds only in-frame ones; the method was immunoSEQ multiplex PCR. The sample includes 250,000 to 300,000 clones, 14% of them seen just once. Broader study findings: Moderate yet significant TCRB CDR3 shortening was seen in Type 1 diabetes patients in all four CD4+ subsets.

Their specific antigens are unknown. Input material: naive CD4+ T cells from blood. These receptors were collected from a man in his thirties or forties with type 1 diabetes.

On this clone: Compared with germline, one end of the junction differs, possibly owing to a read error. The chain uses TRBV6-1 and TRBJ2-7; 7 positions match TRBD1. This CDR3 has 13 amino acids. Germline CDR1 is MNHNS and CDR2 is SASEGT. The CDR3 spells CASSARFPGTVLF. The CDR3 DNA sequence: TGTGCCAGCAGTGCTCGATTCCCCGGGACAGTACTCTTC.

This clone was counted a few times. J is TRBJ2-7 and V is TRBV11-1; TRBD1 aligns across 8 bases. The J segment lost 4 bases and the V segment lost 3 bases, leaving 8 bases of the junction unmatched. Germline values: CDR1 SGHAT, CDR2 FQDESV (reference sequence). The CDR3 covers 15 residues. As DNA, the CDR3 is TGTGCCAGCAGCTTTTCGACAGGGGCTCGGTACGAGCAGTACTTC. This translates into CASSFSTGARYEQYF.

The sample holds a few counts of this clone. The rearrangement joins TRBV4-3 to TRBJ1-2, with 8 bases lining up with TRBD1. This CDR3 spans 14 amino acids. CDR1 and CDR2 (germline): LGHNA, YSLEER. V shed 1 base and J 4 bases; nucleotides not matched to a gene: 2. The CDR3 sequence is CASSQGDRTYGYTF. CDR3 in DNA: TGCGCCAGCAGCCAAGGGGACAGGACCTATGGCTACACCTTC.

The rearrangement joins TRBV9 to TRBJ2-5; 14 positions agree with TRBD2. Germline V gives CDR1 SGDLS, CDR2 YYNGEE. The CDR3 sequence is 15 residues long. V was clipped by 10 bases and J by 5 bases; unmatched bases: 10. This CDR3 is CASGTSGSSGETQYF. The CDR3 bases are TGTGCCTCCGGGACTAGCGGGAGCAGTGGCGAGACCCAGTACTTC.

J is TRBJ2-1 and V is TRBV4-2; 9 bases align to TRBD2. Per the germline V gene, CDR1 is LGHNA and CDR2 is YNFKEQ. The V gene end was trimmed by 1 base and the J gene end by 10 bases; junction bases not matched to a gene: 8. The CDR3 totals 15 residues. CDR3 sequence reads: CASSQALAGTVEQFF. Here the CDR3 DNA reads TGTGCCAGCAGCCAAGCACTAGCGGGCACCGTGGAGCAGTTCTTC.

The chain has TRBV30 and TRBJ2-5; the D is unclear. The length of the CDR3 is 12 residues. Trimming took 4 bases from V and 5 from J, leaving 11 bases between them. Looked up from germline, CDR1 is GTSNPN and CDR2 is SVGIG (reference sequence). This CDR3 reads CAWNSGGETQYF. CDR3 DNA: TGTGCCTGGAACTCGGGTGGGGAGACCCAGTACTTC.

This rearrangement joins TRBV9 to TRBJ1-2, with D hard to call. V dropped 0 bases and J dropped 4 bases, with 10 bases sitting between them. The CDR3 contains 14 residues. Germline V gene data show CDR1 as SGDLS and CDR2 as YYNGEE. CDR3 protein: CASSVAQFGYGYTF. The CDR3 DNA follows: TGTGCCAGCAGCGTAGCCCAATTCGGCTATGGCTACACCTTC.

This clone was detected only a few times. This chain uses TRBV6-6 with TRBJ1-5; no firm D call. Per germline, CDR1 MNHNY and CDR2 SVGAGI (reference sequence). Trimming stripped 6 bases from V and 3 bases from J, with 9 bases between. The CDR3 runs 13 residues. Here the CDR3 reads CASSDGINQPQHF. The CDR3 coding sequence is TGTGCCAGCAGCGACGGGATCAATCAGCCCCAGCATTTT.

The chain combines TRBV7-2 with TRBJ2-7, with TRBD1 as a possible D gene (6 bases). Trimming stripped 3 bases from V and 3 bases from J, with 9 bases between. The V gene's germline CDR1 is SGHTA and CDR2 FQGNSA. CDR3 length equals 13 residues. The CDR3 region has the DNA TGTGCCAGCAGCTTTCGGACAGACTACGAGCAGTACTTC. Encoded protein: CASSFRTDYEQYF. The variable domain in full, completed from reference TRBV7-2 and TRBJ2-7, reads GAGVSQSPSNKVTEKGKDVELRCDPISGHTALYWYRQSLGQGLEFLIYFQGNSAPDKSGLPSDRFSAERTGGSVSTLTIQRTQQEDSAVYLCASSFRTDYEQYFGPGTRLTVT.

The J gene is TRBJ2-4, the V gene TRBV30; tentative D call: TRBD2 (5 bases). The ends were cut back, 0 bases at V and 1 base at J, with 10 bases in the middle. This CDR3 comprises 15 residues. The V gene's germline CDR1 is GTSNPN and CDR2 SVGIG (reference sequence). CDR3 protein: CAWSVRSGAKNIQYF. The CDR3 DNA sequence: TGTGCCTGGAGTGTAAGGAGCGGCGCCAAAAACATTCAGTACTTC.

The chain is built from TRBV4-2 and TRBJ1-1, with no clear D. The CDR3 totals 13 residues. Germline values: CDR1 LGHNA, CDR2 YNFKEQ. The V end was cut by 0 bases, the J end by 4 bases, with 6 bases between. The CDR3 nucleotides read TGTGCCAGCAGCCAAGATTTCGGCACTGAAGCTTTCTTT. Translating gives CASSQDFGTEAFF.

This clone was seen a handful of times. The gene calls are TRBV2 and TRBJ2-5; D is perhaps TRBD1 (6 bases). In germline, CDR1 is SNHLY, CDR2 FYNNEI. The CDR3 is 15 residues long. Trimming removed 2 bases from V and 2 bases from J, with 12 bases in between. The CDR3 protein is CASSESRDKQETQYF. The CDR3 DNA reads TGTGCCAGCAGTGAATCCCGGGACAAGCAAGAGACCCAGTACTTC.

This clone has a handful of counts. V usage is TRBV5-1 and J usage is TRBJ1-3, with D unclear. V was cut by 1 base and J by 0 bases, with 8 bases left in between. CDR1 is SGHRS and CDR2 is YFSETQ in the germline V gene. This CDR3 has 15 residues. The DNA for the CDR3 is TGCGCCAGCAGCTTGACCGGTGACTCTGGAAACACCATATATTTT. This encodes CASSLTGDSGNTIYF.

This sequence joins TRBV2 and TRBJ2-1; TRBD2 matches 9 bases. This CDR3 contains 14 residues. V was clipped by 8 bases and J by 7 bases; unmatched bases: 9. The germline V gene encodes CDR1 SNHLY and CDR2 FYNNEI. CDR3 nucleotides: TGTGCCAGCCATAGCGGGAGTAGGCGGAATGAGCAGTTCTTC. This encodes CASHSGSRRNEQFF. Variable domain in full (rest from reference TRBV2 and TRBJ2-1): EPEVTQTPSHQVTQMGQEVILRCVPISNHLYFYWYRQILGQKVEFLVSFYNNEISEKSEIFDDQFSVERPDGSNFTLKIRSTKLEDSAMYFCASHSGSRRNEQFFGPGTRLTVL.

The rearrangement uses TRBV18 and TRBJ2-6; 7 bases agree with TRBD2. V gave up 1 base and J gave up 1 base; unmatched junction bases: 7. The CDR3 spans 18 residues. Germline V gives CDR1 KGHSH, CDR2 LQKENI. CDR3 amino acids: CASSPRGGSESGANVLTF. For the CDR3, the DNA is TGTGCCAGCTCACCACGCGGGGGATCAGAATCTGGGGCCAACGTCCTGACTTTC.

This clone was found a few times. This chain connects TRBV29-1 to TRBJ1-1, with TRBD1 as a possible D gene (6 bases). The germline V and J ends were trimmed by 7 bases and 1 base, with 10 bases remaining between them. CDR1 is SQVTM, CDR2 ANQGSEA, per germline. CDR3 length: 12 residues. DNA for the CDR3: TGCAGCGCTGGACAGAAGAACACTGAAGCTTTCTTT. Protein sequence: CSAGQKNTEAFF. Variable domain in full (rest from reference TRBV29-1 and TRBJ1-1): SAVISQKPSRDICQRGTSLTIQCQVDSQVTMMFWYRQQPGQSLTLIATANQGSEATYESGFVIDKFPISRPNLTFSTLTVSNMSPEDSSIYLCSAGQKNTEAFFGQGTRLTVV.

The genes are TRBV7-9 and TRBJ2-7; 8 bases agree with TRBD1. Trimming removed 3 bases from V and 7 bases from J; junction bases left unmatched: 17. From germline, CDR1 is SEHNR and CDR2 FQNEAQ (reference sequence). The CDR3 contains 17 residues. As DNA, the CDR3 is TGTGCCAGCAGCTTGCCAGGACAGGGCCCAACCTGGGAAGAGCAGTACTTC. This gives the protein CASSLPGQGPTWEEQYF.

This rearrangement joins TRBV19 to TRBJ1-5; D is perhaps TRBD1 (6 bases). V was pared by 3 bases and J by 9 bases, with 21 bases between. CDR1 and CDR2 from the germline V gene are LNHDA and SQIVND (reference sequence). The CDR3 has 16 amino acids. CDR3 in DNA: TGTGCCAGTAGTATTGGGGGCGGGACTATTCCTCGGCCCCAGCATTTT. It translates to CASSIGGGTIPRPQHF.

This clone was counted a few times. This sequence joins TRBV29-1 and TRBJ2-3; TRBD2 aligns across 11 bases. The CDR3 runs 14 residues. The germline V gene has CDR1 SQVTM and CDR2 ANQGSEA. V dropped 5 bases and J dropped 4; count of bases not matched to a gene: 5. The DNA for the CDR3 is TGCAGCGTTCTACTAGCGGGAGTACCAGATACGCAGTATTTT. Protein product: CSVLLAGVPDTQYF.

The CDR3 sequence: CATGTLNTGELFF. CDR3 sequence (DNA): TGTGCCACCGGGACTCTAAACACCGGGGAGCTGTTTTTT. The rearrangement uses TRBV7-9 and TRBJ2-2, with D tentatively TRBD2 (6 bases). There are 13 residues in the CDR3. Per germline, CDR1 SEHNR and CDR2 FQNEAQ (reference sequence). The V and J ends lost 10 bases and 2 bases respectively, with 11 bases between them.

The genes are TRBV10-3 and TRBJ2-4; D is possibly TRBD1 (6 bases). This CDR3 is built from 16 residues. Per germline, CDR1 ENHRY and CDR2 SYGVKD. The germline V and J ends were trimmed by 5 bases and 0 bases, with 14 bases remaining between them. The chain's CDR3 is CAISPTGTGAKNIQYF. The CDR3 region has the DNA TGTGCCATCAGTCCTACAGGGACGGGAGCCAAAAACATTCAGTACTTC.

The genes are TRBV7-9 and TRBJ2-7; weak D call: TRBD2 (5 bases). The CDR3 consists of 13 residues. Germline V lookup: CDR1 SEHNR, CDR2 FQNEAQ (reference sequence). V gave up 6 bases and J gave up 6 bases, with 15 bases separating them. The CDR3 sequence is CASSRNGLGEQYF. CDR3 DNA: TGTGCCAGCAGTCGCAACGGACTGGGCGAGCAGTACTTC. Together with reference TRBV7-9 and TRBJ2-7, the CDR3 gives the full variable domain: DTGVSQNPRHKITKRGQNVTFRCDPISEHNRLYWYRQTLGQGPEFLTYFQNEAQLEKSRLLSDRFSAERPKGSFSTLEIQRTEQGDSAMYLCASSRNGLGEQYFGPGTRLTVT.